The clone carrying this T cell receptor (beta chain) was found once. A much larger clone differs by one base, so this may be a read error. TCRdb itself ran the reads through MiXCR, one entry per CDR3 protein. Counted here are under 800,000 distinct CDR3 sequences, more than 20% occurring once; the ten biggest clones make up 8%. This record comes from a study of T cell repertoires in cytomegalovirus infection. Study context: Based on public TCR beta signatures, there were indications of CMV infection and of a matching HLA type.

Germline values: CDR1 SGHVS, CDR2 FNYEAQ. The CDR3 totals 16 residues. This chain links TRBV7-6 with TRBJ2-1, with D perhaps given as TRBD1 or TRBD2 (5 bases each). The source of this sequence is a human donor in good health (CMV status not recorded). Some clones in this sample may be carry-over from other donors' samples. Sequencing was performed on CD8+ T cells from PBMCs. CDR3 DNA: TGTGCCAACAGCCCCTTTGGAGGACAAGGTAACAATGAGCAGTTCTTC. It codes for CANSPFGGQGNNEQFF.